One T cell receptor beta chain is described in this entry. Its antigen remains unidentified. The data originate from a study of shared clonotypes between healthy human individuals. Clones were read by immunoSEQ multiplex PCR, and TCRdb kept only the in-frame ones, dropping some. The data contain approximately 2,000,000 clones, 85% to 95% of them singletons. Study-level points and caveats: Generally, naive subsets came out with larger estimated richness than memory subsets.

What was sequenced was naive CD4+ T cells from PBMCs. Sample subset: CD45RA+ positively selected. The clonotype originates from a man younger than 30 in good health. Some clones in this sample may be carry-over from other donors' samples.

The CDR3 sequence: CASSPVEGGEKLFF. CDR3 bases: TGCGCCAGCAGCCCGGTGGAGGGGGGTGAAAAACTGTTTTTT. V usage is TRBV5-1 and J usage is TRBJ1-4; possible D gene TRBD1, 6 bases. CDR1 is SGHRS, CDR2 YFSETQ, per germline. This CDR3 is built from 14 residues. Deletions cut 4 bases from V and 7 bases from J, with 14 bases between.